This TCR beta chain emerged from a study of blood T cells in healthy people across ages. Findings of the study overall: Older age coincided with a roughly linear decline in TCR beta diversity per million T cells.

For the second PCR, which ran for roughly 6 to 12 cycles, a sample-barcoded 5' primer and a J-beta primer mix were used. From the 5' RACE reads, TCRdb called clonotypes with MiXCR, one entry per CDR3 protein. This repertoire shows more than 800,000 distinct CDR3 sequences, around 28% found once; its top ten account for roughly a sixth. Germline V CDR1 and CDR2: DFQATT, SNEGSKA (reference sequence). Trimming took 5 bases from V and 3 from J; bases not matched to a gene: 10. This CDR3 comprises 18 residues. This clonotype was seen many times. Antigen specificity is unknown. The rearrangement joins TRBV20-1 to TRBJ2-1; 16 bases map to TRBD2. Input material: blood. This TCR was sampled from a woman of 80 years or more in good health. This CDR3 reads CSAVGLAGGPAFYNEQFF. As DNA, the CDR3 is TGCAGTGCTGTGGGACTAGCGGGGGGGCCGGCGTTCTACAATGAGCAGTTCTTC.